The clone carrying this T cell receptor beta chain was seen a few times. Antigen: not known. The data originate from a study of identical twins. Findings of the study overall: The authors noted that invariant MAIT and iNKT cells could partly confound zero-insertion analyses.

Germline lookup yields CDR1 LGHNA and CDR2 YSLEER. Trimming at V came to 4 bases and at J to 6 bases, leaving 17 bases not matched to a gene. The CDR3 has 18 amino acids. MiXCR, run by TCRdb on the 5' RACE reads, gives a single entry per CDR3 protein. Here the sample spans roughly 700,000 distinct CDR3 sequences, 8.5% to 9% being singletons. This same sample was also taken into another study, of yellow fever vaccine responses in identical twins. From that paper: Twins reportedly showed a vaccine T cell response that seemed partly convergent and partly personalized.

The sequence was collected from a woman between 18 and 29 years old in good health. The sample consisted of PBMCs. This chain links TRBV4-3 with TRBJ2-7; 11 nucleotides align to TRBD2. CDR3: CASSPGLAEEGFWSEQYF. CDR3 in DNA: TGCGCCAGCAGCCCGGGACTAGCGGAAGAAGGATTTTGGTCCGAGCAGTACTTC.